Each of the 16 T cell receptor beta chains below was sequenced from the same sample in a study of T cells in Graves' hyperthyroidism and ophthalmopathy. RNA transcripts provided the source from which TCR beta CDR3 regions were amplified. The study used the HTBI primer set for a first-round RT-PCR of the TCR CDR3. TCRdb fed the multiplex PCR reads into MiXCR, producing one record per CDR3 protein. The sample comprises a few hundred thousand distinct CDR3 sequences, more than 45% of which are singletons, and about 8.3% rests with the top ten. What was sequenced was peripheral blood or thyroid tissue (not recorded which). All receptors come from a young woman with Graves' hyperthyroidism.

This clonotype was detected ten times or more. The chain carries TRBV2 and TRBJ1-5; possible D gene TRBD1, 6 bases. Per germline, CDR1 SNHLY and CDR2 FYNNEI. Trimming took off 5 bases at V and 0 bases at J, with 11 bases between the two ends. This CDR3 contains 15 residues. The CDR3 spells CASSQDSTSNQPQHF. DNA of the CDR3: TGTGCCAGCAGTCAGGACAGCACTAGCAATCAGCCCCAGCATTTT.

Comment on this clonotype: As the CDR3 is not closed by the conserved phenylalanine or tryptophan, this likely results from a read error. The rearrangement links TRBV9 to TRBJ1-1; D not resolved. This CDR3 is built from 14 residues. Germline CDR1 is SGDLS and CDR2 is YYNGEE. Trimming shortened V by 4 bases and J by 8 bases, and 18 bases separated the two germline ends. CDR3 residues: CASSQGGSWMEAFS. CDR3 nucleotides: TGTGCCAGCAGCCAAGGTGGCAGCTGGATGGAAGCTTTCTCT.

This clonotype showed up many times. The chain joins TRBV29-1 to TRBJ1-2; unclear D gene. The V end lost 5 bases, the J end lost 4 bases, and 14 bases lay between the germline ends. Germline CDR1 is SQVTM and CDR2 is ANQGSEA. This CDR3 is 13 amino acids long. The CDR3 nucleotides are TGCAGCGTTATCCCTGGACGGTCCTATGGCTACACCTTC. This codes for CSVIPGRSYGYTF.

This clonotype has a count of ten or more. The chain's CDR3 is CASSAKRGENTEAFF. The DNA of the CDR3 is TGTGCCAGCAGCGCGAAACGAGGGGAGAACACTGAAGCTTTCTTT. This chain links TRBV7-2 with TRBJ1-1; possibly TRBD1 for D (5 bases). Germline V lookup: CDR1 SGHTA, CDR2 FQGNSA. This CDR3 is built from 15 residues. The V end lost 5 bases, the J end lost 1 base, and 14 bases lay between the germline ends.

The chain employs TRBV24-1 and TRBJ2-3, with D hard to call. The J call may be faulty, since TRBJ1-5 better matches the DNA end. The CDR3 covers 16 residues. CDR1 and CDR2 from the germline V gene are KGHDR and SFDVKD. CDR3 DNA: TGTGCCACCAGTGATTCGGCGGGAGCTTCCACAGATACGCAGCATTTT. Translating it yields CATSDSAGASTDTQHF.

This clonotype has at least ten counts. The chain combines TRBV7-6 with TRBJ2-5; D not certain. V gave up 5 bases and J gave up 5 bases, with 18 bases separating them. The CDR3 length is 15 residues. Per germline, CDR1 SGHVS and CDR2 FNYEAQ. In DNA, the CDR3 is TGTGCCAGCAGCCCCACGCTCCTGCAGTTGGAGACCCAGTACTTC. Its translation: CASSPTLLQLETQYF. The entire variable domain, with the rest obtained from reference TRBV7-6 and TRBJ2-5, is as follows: GAGVSQSPRYKVTKRGQDVALRCDPISGHVSLYWYRQALGQGPEFLTYFNYEAQQDKSGLPNDRFSAERPEGSISTLTIQRTEQRDSAMYRCASSPTLLQLETQYFGPGTRLLVL.

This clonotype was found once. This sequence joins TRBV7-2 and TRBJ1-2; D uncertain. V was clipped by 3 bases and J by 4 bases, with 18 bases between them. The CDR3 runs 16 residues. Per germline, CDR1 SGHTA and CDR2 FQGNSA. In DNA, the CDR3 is TGTGCCAGCAGCTTGGACCTGCAGCAGTCCTCCTATGGCTACACCTTC. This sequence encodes CASSLDLQQSSYGYTF.

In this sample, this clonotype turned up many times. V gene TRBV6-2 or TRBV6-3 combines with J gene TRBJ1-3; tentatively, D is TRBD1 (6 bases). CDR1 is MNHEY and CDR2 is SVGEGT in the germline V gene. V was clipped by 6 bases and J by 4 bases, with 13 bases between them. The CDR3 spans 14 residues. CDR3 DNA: TGTGCCAGCAGGCACACAGGGAACGGAAACACCATATATTTT. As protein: CASRHTGNGNTIYF.

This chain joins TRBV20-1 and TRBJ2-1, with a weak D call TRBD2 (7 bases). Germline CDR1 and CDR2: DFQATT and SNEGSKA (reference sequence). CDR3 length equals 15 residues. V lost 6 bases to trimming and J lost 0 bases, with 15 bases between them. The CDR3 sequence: CSALRGGGSYNEQFF. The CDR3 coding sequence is TGCAGTGCCCTAAGGGGGGGGGGCTCCTACAATGAGCAGTTCTTC.

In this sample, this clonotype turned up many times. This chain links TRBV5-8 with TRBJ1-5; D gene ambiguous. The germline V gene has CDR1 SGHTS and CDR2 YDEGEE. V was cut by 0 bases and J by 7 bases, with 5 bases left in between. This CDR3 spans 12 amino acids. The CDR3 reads CASSLVPQPQHF. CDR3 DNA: TGTGCCAGCAGCTTGGTTCCGCAGCCCCAGCATTTT.

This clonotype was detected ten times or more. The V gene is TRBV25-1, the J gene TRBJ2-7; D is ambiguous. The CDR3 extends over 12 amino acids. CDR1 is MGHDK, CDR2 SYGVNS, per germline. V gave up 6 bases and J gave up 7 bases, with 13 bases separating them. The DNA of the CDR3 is TGTGCCAGCAGGGGGAACAATCGTGAGCAGTACTTC. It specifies CASRGNNREQYF.

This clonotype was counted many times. The CDR3 DNA follows: TGTGCCAGCAGTCCCCTTCAAGGGACTGAAGCTTTCTTT. This codes for CASSPLQGTEAFF. The chain combines TRBV12-3 or TRBV12-4 with TRBJ1-1; D remains unclear. V was trimmed by 5 bases and J by 5 bases, leaving 12 bases between them. The CDR3 is made up of 13 amino acids.

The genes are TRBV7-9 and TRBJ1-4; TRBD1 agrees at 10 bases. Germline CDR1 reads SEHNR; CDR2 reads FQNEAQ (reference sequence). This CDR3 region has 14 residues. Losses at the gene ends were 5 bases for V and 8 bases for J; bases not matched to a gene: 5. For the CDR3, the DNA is TGTGCCAGCAGCGACCGGGACAGGGGCGAAAAACTGTTTTTT. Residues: CASSDRDRGEKLFF. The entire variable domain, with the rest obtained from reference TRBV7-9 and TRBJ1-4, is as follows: DTGVSQNPRHKITKRGQNVTFRCDPISEHNRLYWYRQTLGQGPEFLTYFQNEAQLEKSRLLSDRFSAERPKGSFSTLEIQRTEQGDSAMYLCASSDRDRGEKLFFGSGTQLSVL.

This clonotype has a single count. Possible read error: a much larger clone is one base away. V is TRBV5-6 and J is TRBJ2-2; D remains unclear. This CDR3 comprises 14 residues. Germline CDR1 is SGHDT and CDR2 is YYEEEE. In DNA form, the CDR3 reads TGTGCCAGCAGCTTGAACCGGAACTCCGGGGAGCTGTTTTTT. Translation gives CASSLNRNSGELFF.

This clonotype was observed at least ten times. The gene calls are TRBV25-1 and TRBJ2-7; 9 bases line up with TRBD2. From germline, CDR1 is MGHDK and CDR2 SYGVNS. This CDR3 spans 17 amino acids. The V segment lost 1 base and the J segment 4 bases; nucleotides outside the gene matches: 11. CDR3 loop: CASSEWNSLAGMYEQYF. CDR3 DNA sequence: TGTGCCAGCAGTGAATGGAACAGCCTAGCGGGAATGTACGAGCAGTACTTC.

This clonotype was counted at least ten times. The CDR3 loop is CSGTPWTGLNTEAFF. CDR3 DNA: TGCAGCGGAACCCCCTGGACGGGCCTAAACACTGAAGCTTTCTTT. V usage is TRBV29-1 and J usage is TRBJ1-1; no definite D call. This CDR3 is 15 amino acids long. In germline, CDR1 is SQVTM, CDR2 ANQGSEA. Trimming left V 7 bases short and J 2 bases short, with 20 bases between. Variable domain in full (rest from reference TRBV29-1 and TRBJ1-1): SAVISQKPSRDICQRGTSLTIQCQVDSQVTMMFWYRQQPGQSLTLIATANQGSEATYESGFVIDKFPISRPNLTFSTLTVSNMSPEDSSIYLCSGTPWTGLNTEAFFGQGTRLTVV.